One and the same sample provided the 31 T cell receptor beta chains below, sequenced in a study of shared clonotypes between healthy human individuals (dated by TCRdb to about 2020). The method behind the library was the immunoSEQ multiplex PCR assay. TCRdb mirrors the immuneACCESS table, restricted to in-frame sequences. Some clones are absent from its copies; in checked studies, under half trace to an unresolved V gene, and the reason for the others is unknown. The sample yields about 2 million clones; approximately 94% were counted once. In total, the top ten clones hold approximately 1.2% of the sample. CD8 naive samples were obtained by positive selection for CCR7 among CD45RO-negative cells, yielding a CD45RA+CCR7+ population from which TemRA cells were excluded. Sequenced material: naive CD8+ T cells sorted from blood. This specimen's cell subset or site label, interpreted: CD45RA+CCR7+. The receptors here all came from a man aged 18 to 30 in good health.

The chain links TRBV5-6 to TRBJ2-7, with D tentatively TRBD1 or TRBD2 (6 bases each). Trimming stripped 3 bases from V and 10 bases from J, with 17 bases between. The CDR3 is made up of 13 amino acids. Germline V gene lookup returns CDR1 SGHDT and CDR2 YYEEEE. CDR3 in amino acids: CASSWAGPGGQYF. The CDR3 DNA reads TGTGCCAGCAGCTGGGCCGGGCCCGGGGGCCAGTACTTC. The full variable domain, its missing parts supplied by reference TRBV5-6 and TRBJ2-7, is DAGVTQSPTHLIKTRGQQVTLRCSPKSGHDTVSWYQQALGQGPQFIFQYYEEEERQRGNFPDRFSGHQFPNYSSELNVNALLLGDSALYLCASSWAGPGGQYFGPGTRLTVT.

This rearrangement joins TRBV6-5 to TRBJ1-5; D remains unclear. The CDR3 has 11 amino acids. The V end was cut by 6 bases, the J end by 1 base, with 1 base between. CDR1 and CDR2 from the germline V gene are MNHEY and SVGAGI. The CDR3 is CASRSNQPQHF. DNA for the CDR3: TGTGCCAGCAGAAGCAATCAGCCCCAGCATTTT.

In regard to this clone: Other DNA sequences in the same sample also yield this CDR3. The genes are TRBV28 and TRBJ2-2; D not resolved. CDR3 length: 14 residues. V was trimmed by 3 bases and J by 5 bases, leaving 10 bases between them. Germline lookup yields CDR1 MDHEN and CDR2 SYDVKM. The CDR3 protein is CASSFRGNTGELFF. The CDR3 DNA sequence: TGTGCCAGCAGTTTTCGCGGAAATACCGGGGAGCTGTTTTTT.

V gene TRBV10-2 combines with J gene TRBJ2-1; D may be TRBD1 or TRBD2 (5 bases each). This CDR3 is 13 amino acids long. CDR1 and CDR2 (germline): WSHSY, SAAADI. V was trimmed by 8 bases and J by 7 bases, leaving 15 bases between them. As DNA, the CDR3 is TGCGCCAGCGGGGTAAGGGGAGATAATGAGCAGTTCTTC. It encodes CASGVRGDNEQFF.

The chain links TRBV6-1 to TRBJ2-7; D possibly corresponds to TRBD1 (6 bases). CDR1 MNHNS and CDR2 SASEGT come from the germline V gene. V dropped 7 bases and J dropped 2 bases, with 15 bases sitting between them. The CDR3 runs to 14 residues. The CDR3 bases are TGTGCCAGCACTCTAAGGACAGTAGCCTACGAGCAGTACTTC. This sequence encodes CASTLRTVAYEQYF.

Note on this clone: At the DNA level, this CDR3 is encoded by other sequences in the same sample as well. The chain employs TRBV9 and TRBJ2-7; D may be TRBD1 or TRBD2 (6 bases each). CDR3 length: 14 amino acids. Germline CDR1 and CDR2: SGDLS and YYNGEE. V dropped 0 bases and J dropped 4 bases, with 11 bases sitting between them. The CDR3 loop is CASSVGGGGYEQYF. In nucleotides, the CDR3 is TGTGCCAGCAGCGTAGGAGGAGGGGGATACGAGCAGTACTTC.

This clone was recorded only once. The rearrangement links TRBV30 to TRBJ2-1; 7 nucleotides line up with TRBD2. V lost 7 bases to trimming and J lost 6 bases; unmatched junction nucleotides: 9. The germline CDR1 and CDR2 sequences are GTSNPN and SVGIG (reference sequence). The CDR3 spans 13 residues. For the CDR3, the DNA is TGTGCCTTGAGGCGGACTAGTAGCAATGAGCAGTTCTTC. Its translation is CALRRTSSNEQFF.

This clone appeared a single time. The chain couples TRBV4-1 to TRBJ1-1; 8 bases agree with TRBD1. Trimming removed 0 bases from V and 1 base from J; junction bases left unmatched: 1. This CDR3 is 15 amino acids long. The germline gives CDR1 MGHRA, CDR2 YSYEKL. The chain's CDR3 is CASSQEDRANTEAFF. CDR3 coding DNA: TGCGCCAGCAGCCAAGAGGACAGGGCGAACACTGAAGCTTTCTTT.

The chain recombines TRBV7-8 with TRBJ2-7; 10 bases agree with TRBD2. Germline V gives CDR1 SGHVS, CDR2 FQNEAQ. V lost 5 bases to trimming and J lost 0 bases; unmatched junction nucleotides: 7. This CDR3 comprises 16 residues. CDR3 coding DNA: TGTGCCAGCAGCCCCCTAGCGGGAGCGTCCTCCTACGAGCAGTACTTC. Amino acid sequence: CASSPLAGASSYEQYF.

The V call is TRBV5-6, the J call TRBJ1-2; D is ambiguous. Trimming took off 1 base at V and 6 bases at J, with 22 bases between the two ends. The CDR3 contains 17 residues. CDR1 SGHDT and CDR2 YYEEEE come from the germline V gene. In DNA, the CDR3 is TGTGCCAGCAGCTTGCGCCAGGACCTACCCCTGAGGGATGGCTACACCTTC. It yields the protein CASSLRQDLPLRDGYTF.

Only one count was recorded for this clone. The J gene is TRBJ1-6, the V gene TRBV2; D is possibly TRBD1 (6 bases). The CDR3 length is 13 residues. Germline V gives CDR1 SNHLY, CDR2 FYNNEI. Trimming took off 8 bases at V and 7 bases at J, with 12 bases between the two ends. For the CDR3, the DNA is TGTGCCAGCGGACGGGGGCCGAATTCACCCCTCCACTTT. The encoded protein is CASGRGPNSPLHF.

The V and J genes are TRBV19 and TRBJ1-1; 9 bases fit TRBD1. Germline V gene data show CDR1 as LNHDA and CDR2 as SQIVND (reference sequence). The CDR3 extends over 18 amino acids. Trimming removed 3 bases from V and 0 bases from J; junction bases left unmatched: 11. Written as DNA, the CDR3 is TGTGCCAGTAGTATCCCGACAGGGGGGGAAGAAGTGAACACTGAAGCTTTCTTT. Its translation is CASSIPTGGEEVNTEAFF.

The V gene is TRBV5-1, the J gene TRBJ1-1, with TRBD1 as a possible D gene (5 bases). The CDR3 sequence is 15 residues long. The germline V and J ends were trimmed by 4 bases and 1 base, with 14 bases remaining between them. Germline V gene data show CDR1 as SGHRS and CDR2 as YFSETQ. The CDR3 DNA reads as TGCGCCAGCAGCCCGTGGGTAAGGGGGAACACTGAAGCTTTCTTT. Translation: CASSPWVRGNTEAFF.

CDR3 coding DNA: TGTGCCAGCAGCTTTATCACTAGCGGGAGCCGAGAGACCCAGTACTTC. This translates into CASSFITSGSRETQYF. V usage is TRBV5-6 and J usage is TRBJ2-5; 11 nucleotides agree with TRBD2. The germline V gene encodes CDR1 SGHDT and CDR2 YYEEEE. V gave up 2 bases and J gave up 4 bases; unmatched junction bases: 7. CDR3 length: 16 residues.

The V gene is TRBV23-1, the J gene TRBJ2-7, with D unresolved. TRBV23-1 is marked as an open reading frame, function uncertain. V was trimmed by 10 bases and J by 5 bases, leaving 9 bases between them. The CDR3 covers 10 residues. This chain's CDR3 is CATRRDEQYF. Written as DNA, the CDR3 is TGCGCCACTAGACGGGACGAGCAGTACTTC.

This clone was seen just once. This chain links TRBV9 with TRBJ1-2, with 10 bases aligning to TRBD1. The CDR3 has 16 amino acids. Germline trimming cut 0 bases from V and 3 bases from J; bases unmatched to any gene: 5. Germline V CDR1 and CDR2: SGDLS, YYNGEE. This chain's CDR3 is CASSVDPGQGDYGYTF. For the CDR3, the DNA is TGTGCCAGCAGCGTAGATCCAGGACAGGGGGACTATGGCTACACCTTC. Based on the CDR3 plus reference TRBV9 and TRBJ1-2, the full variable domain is DSGVTQTPKHLITATGQRVTLRCSPRSGDLSVYWYQQSLDQGLQFLIQYYNGEERAKGNILERFSAQQFPDLHSELNLSSLELGDSALYFCASSVDPGQGDYGYTFGSGTRLTVV.

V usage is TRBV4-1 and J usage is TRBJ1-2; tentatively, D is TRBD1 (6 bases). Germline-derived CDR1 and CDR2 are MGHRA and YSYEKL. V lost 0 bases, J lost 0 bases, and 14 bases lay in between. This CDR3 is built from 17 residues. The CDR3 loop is CASSQEDWRTANYGYTF. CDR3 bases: TGCGCCAGCAGCCAAGAAGATTGGCGGACAGCTAACTATGGCTACACCTTC.

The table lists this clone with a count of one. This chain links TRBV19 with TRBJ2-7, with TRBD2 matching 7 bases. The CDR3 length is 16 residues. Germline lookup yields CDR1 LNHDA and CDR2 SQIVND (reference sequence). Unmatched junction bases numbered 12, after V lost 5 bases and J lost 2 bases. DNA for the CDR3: TGTGCCAGTAGTGCTGGGGACTACCCACCGGCCTACGAGCAGTACTTC. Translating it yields CASSAGDYPPAYEQYF.

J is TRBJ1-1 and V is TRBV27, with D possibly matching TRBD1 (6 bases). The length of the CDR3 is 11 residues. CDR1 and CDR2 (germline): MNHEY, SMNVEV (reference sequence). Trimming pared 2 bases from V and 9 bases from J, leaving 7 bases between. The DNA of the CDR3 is TGTGCCAGCAGTTTAGGACAGAAAGCTTTCTTT. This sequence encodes CASSLGQKAFF.

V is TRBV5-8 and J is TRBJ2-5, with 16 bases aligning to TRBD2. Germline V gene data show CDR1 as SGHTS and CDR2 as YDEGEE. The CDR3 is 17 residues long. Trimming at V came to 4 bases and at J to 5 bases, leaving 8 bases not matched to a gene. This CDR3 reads CASSLGLAGGPPETQYF. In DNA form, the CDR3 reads TGTGCCAGCAGCCTGGGACTAGCGGGAGGGCCACCGGAGACCCAGTACTTC.

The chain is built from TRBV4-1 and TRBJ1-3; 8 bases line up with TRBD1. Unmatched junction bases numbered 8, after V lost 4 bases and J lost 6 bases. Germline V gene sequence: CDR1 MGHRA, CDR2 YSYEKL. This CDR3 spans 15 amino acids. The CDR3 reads CASSPVGQGLNTIYF. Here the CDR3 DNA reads TGCGCCAGCAGCCCGGTAGGACAGGGTCTAAACACCATATATTTT.

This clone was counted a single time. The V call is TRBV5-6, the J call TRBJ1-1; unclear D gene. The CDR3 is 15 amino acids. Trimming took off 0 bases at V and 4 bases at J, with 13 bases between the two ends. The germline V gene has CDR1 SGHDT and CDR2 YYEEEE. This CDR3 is CASSLETLGGTEAFF. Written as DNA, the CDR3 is TGTGCCAGCAGCTTGGAAACCTTGGGAGGCACTGAAGCTTTCTTT.

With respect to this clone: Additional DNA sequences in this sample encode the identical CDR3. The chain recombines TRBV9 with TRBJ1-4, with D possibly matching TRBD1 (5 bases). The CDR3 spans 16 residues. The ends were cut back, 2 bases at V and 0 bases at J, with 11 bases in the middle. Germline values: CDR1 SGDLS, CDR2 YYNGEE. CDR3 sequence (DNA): TGTGCCAGCAGCGTCGGCGGGGGGGCAACTAATGAAAAACTGTTTTTT. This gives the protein CASSVGGGATNEKLFF.

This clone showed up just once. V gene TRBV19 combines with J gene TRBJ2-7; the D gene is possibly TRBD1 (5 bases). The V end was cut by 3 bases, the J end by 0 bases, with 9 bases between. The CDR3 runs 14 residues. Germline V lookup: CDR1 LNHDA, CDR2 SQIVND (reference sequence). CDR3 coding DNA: TGTGCCAGTAGTATGGACATCGTCTCCTACGAGCAGTACTTC. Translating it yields CASSMDIVSYEQYF.

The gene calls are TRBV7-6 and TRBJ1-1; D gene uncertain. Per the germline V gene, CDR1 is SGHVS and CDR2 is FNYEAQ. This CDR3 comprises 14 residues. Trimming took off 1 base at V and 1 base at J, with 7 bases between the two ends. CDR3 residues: CASSLVGGNTEAFF. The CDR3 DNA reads TGTGCCAGCAGCTTAGTCGGTGGGAACACTGAAGCTTTCTTT.

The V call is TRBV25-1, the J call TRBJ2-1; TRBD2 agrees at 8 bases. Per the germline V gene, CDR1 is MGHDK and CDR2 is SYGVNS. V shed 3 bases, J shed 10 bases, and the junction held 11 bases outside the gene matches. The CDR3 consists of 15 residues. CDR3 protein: CASSDPGLDITEQFF. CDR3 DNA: TGTGCCAGCAGTGACCCGGGACTAGATATTACGGAGCAGTTCTTC.

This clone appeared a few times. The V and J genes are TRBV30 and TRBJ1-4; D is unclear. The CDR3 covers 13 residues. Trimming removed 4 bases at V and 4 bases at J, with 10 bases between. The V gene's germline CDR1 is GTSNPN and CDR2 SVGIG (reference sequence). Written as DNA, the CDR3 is TGTGCCTGGACAAGACTGGGTAATGAAAAACTGTTTTTT. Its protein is CAWTRLGNEKLFF.

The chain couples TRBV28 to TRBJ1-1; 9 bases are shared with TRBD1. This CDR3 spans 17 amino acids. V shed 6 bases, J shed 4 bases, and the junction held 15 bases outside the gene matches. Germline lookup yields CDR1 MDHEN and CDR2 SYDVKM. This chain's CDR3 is CASSRQGVGKEATEAFF. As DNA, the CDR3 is TGTGCCAGCAGCCGACAGGGGGTCGGTAAAGAAGCCACTGAAGCTTTCTTT.

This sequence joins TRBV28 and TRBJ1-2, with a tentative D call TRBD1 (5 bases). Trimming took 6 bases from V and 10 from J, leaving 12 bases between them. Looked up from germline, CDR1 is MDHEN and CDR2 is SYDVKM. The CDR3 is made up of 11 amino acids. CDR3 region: CASSKGPDYTF. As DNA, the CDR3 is TGTGCCAGCAGCAAGGGACCGGACTACACCTTC.

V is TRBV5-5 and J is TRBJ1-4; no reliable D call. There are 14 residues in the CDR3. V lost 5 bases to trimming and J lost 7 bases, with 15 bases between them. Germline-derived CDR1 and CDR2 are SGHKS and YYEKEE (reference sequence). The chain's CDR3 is CASSSTTYSEKLFF. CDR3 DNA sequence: TGTGCCAGCAGTTCTACAACGTACAGTGAAAAACTGTTTTTT.

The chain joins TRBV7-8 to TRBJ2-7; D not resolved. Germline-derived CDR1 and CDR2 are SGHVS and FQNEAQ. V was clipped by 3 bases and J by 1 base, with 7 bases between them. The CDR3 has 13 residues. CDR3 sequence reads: CASSLPASYEQYF. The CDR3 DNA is TGTGCCAGCAGCTTGCCAGCTTCCTACGAGCAGTACTTC.